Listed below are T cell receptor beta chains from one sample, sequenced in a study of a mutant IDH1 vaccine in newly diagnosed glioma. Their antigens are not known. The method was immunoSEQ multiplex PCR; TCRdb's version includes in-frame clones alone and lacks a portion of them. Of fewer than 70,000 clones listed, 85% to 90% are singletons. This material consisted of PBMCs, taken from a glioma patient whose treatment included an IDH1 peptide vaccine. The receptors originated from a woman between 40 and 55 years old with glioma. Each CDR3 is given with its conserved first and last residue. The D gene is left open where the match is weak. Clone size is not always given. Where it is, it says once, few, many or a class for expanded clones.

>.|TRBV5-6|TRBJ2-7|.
CASSLGDSVYEQYF
TGTGCCAGCAGCTTGGGCGACAGCGTCTACGAGCAGTACTTC
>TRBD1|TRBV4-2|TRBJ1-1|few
CASSQEGQVNTEAFF
TGTGCCAGCAGCCAAGAGGGACAGGTGAACACTGAAGCTTTCTTT
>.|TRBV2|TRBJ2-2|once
CASSLGWTGELFF
TGTGCCAGCAGTCTGGGTTGGACCGGGGAGCTGTTTTTT
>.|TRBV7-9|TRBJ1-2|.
CASSAGLVDYTF
TGTGCCAGCAGCGCCGGACTGGTGGACTACACCTTC
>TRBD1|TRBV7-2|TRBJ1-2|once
CASSLGGQNPNYGYTF
TGTGCCAGCAGCTTAGGGGGACAGAACCCTAACTATGGCTACACCTTC
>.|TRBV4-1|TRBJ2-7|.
CASSGSRQDYSEQYF
TGCGCCAGCAGCGGTTCACGGCAGGACTACAGTGAGCAGTACTTC
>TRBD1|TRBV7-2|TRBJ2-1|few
CASSHRAGGFGYNEQFF
TGTGCCAGCAGCCACCGGGCAGGGGGTTTTGGTTACAATGAGCAGTTCTTC
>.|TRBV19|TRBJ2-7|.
CASNNRLGAYEQYF
TGTGCCAGTAACAATCGACTAGGAGCCTACGAGCAGTACTTC
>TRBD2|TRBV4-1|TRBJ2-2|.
CASSQTSPNTGELFF
TGCGCCAGCAGCCAGACTAGCCCGAACACCGGGGAGCTGTTTTTT
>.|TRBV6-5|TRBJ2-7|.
CASVDSSYEQYF
TGTGCCAGCGTCGACAGCTCCTACGAGCAGTACTTC
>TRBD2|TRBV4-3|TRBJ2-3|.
CASSHASGGFTDTQYF
TGCGCCAGCAGCCACGCTAGCGGGGGGTTCACAGATACGCAGTATTTT
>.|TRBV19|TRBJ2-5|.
CASSIYRAELETQYF
TGTGCCAGTAGTATCTACAGGGCAGAATTAGAGACCCAGTACTTC
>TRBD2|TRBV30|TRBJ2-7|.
CASGTSGYNEQYF
TGTGCCTCCGGGACTAGCGGGTACAACGAGCAGTACTTC
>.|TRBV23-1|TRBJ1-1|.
CAIRSEAFF
TGCGCAATAAGGTCTGAAGCTTTCTTT
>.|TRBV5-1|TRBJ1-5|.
CASSLEGVGPQHF
TGCGCCAGCAGCTTGGAGGGGGTTGGCCCCCAGCATTTT
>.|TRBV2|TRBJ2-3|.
CASSETTSRGDTQYF
TGTGCCAGCAGTGAGACGACGTCCCGTGGGGATACGCAGTATTTT
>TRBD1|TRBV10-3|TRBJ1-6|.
CAISSGQEVYNSPLHF
TGTGCCATCAGCTCTGGACAGGAGGTTTATAATTCACCCCTCCACTTT
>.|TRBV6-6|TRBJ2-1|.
CASSYPRGNNEQFF
TGTGCCAGCAGTTATCCCAGGGGCAACAATGAGCAGTTCTTC
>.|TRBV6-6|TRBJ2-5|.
CASSFSQETQYF
TGTGCCAGCAGTTTTTCCCAAGAGACCCAGTACTTC
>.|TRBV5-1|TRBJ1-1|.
CASSLFRTASEAFF
TGCGCCAGCAGCTTGTTTCGGACAGCCTCTGAAGCTTTCTTT
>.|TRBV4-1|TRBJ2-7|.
CASSQVGVNHEQYF
TGCGCCAGCAGCCAGGTTGGGGTGAACCACGAGCAGTACTTC
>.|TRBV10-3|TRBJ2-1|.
CAIILRGVRRRNEQFF
TGTGCCATCATTCTGCGGGGAGTCAGGAGACGGAATGAGCAGTTCTTC
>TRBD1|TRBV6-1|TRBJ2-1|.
CASRTRGSSYNEQFF
TGTGCCAGCAGAACCAGGGGGAGCTCCTACAATGAGCAGTTCTTC
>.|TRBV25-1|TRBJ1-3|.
CASRDPEGGNTIYF
TGTGCCAGCAGGGACCCCGAGGGTGGAAACACCATATATTTT
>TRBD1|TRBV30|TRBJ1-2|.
CAWQPGQKYGYTF
TGTGCCTGGCAACCGGGACAGAAGTATGGCTACACCTTC
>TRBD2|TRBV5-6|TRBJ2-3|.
CASSLEAGELGGTDTQYF
TGTGCCAGCAGCTTGGAAGCGGGGGAGCTCGGTGGGACAGATACGCAGTATTTT
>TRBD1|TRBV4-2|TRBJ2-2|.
CASSQVTGDETGELFF
TGTGCCAGCAGCCAAGTGACAGGGGATGAAACCGGGGAGCTGTTTTTT
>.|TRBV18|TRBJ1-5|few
CASSPRQGNQPQHF
TGTGCCAGCTCACCGAGACAGGGCAATCAGCCCCAGCATTTT
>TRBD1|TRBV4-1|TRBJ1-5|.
CASSLGGQSNQPQHF
TGCGCCAGCAGCCTTGGGGGACAGAGCAATCAGCCCCAGCATTTT